Listed below are T cell receptor beta chains from one sample, sequenced in a study of cytotoxic CD8 clonotypes in ibrutinib-treated CLL. Data came from immunoSEQ multiplex PCR; TCRdb stores just in-frame clones and leaves some out. The sample carries about 25,000 clones, 75% to 85% recorded once. Here the sequenced sample was PBMCs, taken after 24 months of ibrutinib treatment. These receptors were obtained from a human donor with chronic lymphocytic leukemia. Both conserved end residues are part of each CDR3.

TRBV6-5	CASSSLAGAFYEQYF
TRBV6-4	CASRPRGDPGEGYTF
TRBV10-3	CAISEIGSYNSPLHF
TRBV5-1	CASSHSSAGEQYF
TRBV7-9	CASSGTDGTARYGYTF
TRBV5-1	CASSHTGHNEQFF
TRBV27	CASSSRTSEVEQYF
TRBV10-3	CAISPGEGHTEAFF
TRBV7-8	CASSTRTGRTNQPQHF
TRBV7-6	CASSPATGSTDTQYF
TRBV4-1	CASSIQGNQPQHF
TRBV6-1	CASRVYDSGNTIYF
TRBV10-2	CASGPGRISYEQYF
TRBV4-2	CASTGGEGLNSPLHF
TRBV5-1	CASSSGGAAETQYF
TRBV13	CASSPQGRIGNYGYTF
TRBV7-2	CASSLNPSSEQFF
TRBV5-6	CASSLATVNTGELFF
TRBV29-1	CSVDMGTDPDTQYF
TRBV11-3	CASSRAPEQEGGYTF
TRBV7-3	CASSSTGLGTEAFF
TRBV5-4	CASSLQGGGKPGELFF
TRBV29-1	CSAQTAYEQYF
TRBV19	CASSTPLTGNQPQHF
TRBV5-6	CASSKDRGHGYTF
TRBV2	CAYRGTRSEQFF
TRBV7-2	CASSLLVNEQYF
TRBV6-1	CASRTGYEQYF
TRBV11-3	CASSPGRGSREQYF
TRBV7-8	CASSYLGGGTEAFF
TRBV7-9	CASSLGWGASENSPLHF
TRBV29-1	CSVEARLEGRETF
TRBV12-5	CASGLVGDSLNEKLFF
TRBV7-8	CASSIRDSPYNEQFF
TRBV5-4	CASSPGDRRNTGELFF
TRBV9	CASSVDVSNQPQHF
TRBV7-2	CASRQDTANTGELFF
TRBV10-3	CATRLRSHTDTQYF
TRBV11-3	CASSYRTSGEETQYF
TRBV19	CASSISGPHYEQYF